This TCR beta chain was recovered during a study of shared clonotypes between healthy human individuals. Germline V lookup: CDR1 SGHTA, CDR2 FQGTGA. Trimming took 4 bases from V and 4 from J; bases not matched to a gene: 3. CDR3 length equals 13 residues. Sequenced by immunoSEQ multiplex PCR; TCRdb stores in-frame clones only, minus some. This sample yields fewer than 1.6 million clones, of which roughly 98.5% are seen a single time; 0.3% to 0.45% belongs to the top ten. The sequenced sample was naive CD4+ T cells sorted from blood. Described subset: CD45RA+ positively selected. This sequence originates from a man in his thirties or forties in good health. This chain connects TRBV7-3 to TRBJ1-1; 7 nucleotides align to TRBD1. The CDR3 DNA sequence: TGTGCCAGCAGCTCGACAGGGCCCACTGAAGCTTTCTTT. This translates into CASSSTGPTEAFF.